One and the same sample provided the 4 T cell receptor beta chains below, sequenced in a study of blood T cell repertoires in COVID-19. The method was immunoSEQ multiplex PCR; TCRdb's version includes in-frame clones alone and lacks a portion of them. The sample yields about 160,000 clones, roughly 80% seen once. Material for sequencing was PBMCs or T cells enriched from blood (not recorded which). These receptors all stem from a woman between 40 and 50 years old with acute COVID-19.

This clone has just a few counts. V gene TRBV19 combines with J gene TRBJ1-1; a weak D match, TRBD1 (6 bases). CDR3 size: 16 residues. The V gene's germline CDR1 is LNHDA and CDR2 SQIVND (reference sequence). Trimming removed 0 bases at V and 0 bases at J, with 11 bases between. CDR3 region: CASSIEQGTLNTEAFF. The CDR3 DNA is TGTGCCAGTAGTATAGAACAGGGAACATTGAACACTGAAGCTTTCTTT.

For the CDR3, the DNA is TGTGCCAGCAGCTCAAGAGCGTCTGAAGCTTTCTTT. Amino acids: CASSSRASEAFF. J is TRBJ1-1 and V is TRBV3-1 (or the pseudogene TRBV3-2); no definite D call. Germline values: CDR1 LGHDT, CDR2 YNNKEL (reference sequence). Trimming pared 5 bases from V and 6 bases from J, leaving 10 bases between. There are 12 residues in the CDR3.

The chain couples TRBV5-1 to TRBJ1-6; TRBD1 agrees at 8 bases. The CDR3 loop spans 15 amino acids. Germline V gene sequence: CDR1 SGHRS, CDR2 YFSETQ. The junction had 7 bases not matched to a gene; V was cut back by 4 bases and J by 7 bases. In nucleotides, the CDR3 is TGCGCCAGCAGCCCGGAGACAGGGGAGAATTCACCCCTCCACTTT. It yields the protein CASSPETGENSPLHF.

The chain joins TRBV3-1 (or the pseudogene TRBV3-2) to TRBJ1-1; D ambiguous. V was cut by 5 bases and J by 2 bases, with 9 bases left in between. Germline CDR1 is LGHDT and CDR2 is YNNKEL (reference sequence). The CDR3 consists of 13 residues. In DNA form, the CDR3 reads TGTGCCAGCAGCTCGACACAAAACACTGAAGCTTTCTTT. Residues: CASSSTQNTEAFF.